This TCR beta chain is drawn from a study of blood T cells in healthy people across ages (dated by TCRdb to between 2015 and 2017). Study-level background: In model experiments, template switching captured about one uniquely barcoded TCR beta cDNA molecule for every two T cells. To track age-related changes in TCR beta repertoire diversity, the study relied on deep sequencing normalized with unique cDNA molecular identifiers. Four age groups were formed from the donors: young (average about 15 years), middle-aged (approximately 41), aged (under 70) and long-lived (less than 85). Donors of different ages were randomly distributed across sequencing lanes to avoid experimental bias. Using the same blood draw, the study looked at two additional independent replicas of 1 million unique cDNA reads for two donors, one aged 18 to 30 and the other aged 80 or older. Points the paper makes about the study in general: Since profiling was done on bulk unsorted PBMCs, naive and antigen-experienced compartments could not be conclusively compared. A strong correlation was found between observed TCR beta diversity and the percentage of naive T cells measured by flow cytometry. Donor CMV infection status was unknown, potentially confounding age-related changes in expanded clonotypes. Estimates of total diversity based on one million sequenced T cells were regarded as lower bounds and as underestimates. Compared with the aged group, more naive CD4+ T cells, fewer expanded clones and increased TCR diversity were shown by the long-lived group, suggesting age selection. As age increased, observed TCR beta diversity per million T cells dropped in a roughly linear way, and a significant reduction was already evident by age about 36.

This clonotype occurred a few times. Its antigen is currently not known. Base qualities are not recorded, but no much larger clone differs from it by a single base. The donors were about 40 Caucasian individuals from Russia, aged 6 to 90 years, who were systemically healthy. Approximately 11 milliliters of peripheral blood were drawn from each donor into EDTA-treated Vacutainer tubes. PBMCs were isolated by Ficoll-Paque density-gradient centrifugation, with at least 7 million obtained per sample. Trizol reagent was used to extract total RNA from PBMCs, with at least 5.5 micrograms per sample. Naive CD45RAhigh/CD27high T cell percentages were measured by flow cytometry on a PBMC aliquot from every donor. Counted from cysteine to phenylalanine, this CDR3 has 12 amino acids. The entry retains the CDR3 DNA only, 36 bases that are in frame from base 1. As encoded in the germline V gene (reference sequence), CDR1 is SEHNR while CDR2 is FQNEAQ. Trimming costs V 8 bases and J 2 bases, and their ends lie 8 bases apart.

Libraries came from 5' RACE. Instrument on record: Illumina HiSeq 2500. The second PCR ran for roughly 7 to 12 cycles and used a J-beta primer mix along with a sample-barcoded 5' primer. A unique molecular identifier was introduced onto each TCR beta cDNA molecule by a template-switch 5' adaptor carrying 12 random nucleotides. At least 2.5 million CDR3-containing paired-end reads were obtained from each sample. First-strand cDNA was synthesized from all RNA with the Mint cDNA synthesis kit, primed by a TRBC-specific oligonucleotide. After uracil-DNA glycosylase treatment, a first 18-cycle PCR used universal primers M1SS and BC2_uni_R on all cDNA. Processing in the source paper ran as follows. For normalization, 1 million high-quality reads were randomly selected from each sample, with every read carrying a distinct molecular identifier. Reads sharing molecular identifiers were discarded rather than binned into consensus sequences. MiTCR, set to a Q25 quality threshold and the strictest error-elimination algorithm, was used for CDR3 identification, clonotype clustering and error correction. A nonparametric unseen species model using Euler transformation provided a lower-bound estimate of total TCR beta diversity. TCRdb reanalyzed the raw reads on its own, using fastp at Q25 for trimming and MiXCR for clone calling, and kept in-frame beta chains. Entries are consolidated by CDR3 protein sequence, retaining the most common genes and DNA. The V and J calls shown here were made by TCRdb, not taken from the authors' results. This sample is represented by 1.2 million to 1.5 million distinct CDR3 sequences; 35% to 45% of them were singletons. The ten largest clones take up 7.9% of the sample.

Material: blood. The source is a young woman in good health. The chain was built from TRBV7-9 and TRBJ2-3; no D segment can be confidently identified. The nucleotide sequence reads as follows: TGTGCCAGCCGACCCCCCACAGATACGCAGTATTTT. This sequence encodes CASRPPTDTQYF.